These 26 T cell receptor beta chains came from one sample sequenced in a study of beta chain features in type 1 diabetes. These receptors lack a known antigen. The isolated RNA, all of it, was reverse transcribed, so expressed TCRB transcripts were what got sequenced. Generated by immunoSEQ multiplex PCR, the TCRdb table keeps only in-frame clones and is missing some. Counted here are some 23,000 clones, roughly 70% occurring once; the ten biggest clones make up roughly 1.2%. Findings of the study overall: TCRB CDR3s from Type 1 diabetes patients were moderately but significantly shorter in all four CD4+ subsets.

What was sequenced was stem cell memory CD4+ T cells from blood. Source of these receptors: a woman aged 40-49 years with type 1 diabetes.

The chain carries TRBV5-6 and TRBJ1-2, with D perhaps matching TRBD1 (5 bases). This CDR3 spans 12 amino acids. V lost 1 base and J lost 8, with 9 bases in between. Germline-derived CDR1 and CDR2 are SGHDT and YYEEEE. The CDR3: CASSLSGDGYTF. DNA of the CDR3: TGTGCCAGCAGCTTGTCGGGGGACGGCTACACCTTC.

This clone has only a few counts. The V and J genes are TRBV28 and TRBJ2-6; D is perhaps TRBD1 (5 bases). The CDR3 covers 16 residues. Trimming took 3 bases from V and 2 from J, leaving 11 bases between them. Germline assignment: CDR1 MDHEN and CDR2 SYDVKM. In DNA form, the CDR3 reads TGTGCCAGCAGTTTCGGACATTTCACTGGGGCCAACGTCCTGACTTTC. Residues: CASSFGHFTGANVLTF.

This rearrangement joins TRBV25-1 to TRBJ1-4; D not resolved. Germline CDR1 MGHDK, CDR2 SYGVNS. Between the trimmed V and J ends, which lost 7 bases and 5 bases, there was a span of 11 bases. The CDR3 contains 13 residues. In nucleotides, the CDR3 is TGTGCCAGCATCCATCAGAGGAATGAAAAACTGTTTTTT. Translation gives CASIHQRNEKLFF. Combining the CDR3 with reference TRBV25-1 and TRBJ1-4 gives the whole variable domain EADIYQTPRYLVIGTGKKITLECSQTMGHDKMYWYQQDPGMELHLIHYSYGVNSTEKGDLSSESTVSRIRTEHFPLTLESARPSHTSQYLCASIHQRNEKLFFGSGTQLSVL.

The CDR3 here is CASSSGVFRGGDGYTF. CDR3 coding DNA: TGTGCCAGCAGCAGTGGGGTTTTTCGGGGTGGGGATGGCTACACCTTC. The V and J genes are TRBV5-4 and TRBJ1-2; D ambiguous. Germline V gives CDR1 SGHNT, CDR2 YYREEE (reference sequence). The V end lost 4 bases, the J end lost 6 bases, and 22 bases lay between the germline ends. This CDR3 is 16 amino acids long.

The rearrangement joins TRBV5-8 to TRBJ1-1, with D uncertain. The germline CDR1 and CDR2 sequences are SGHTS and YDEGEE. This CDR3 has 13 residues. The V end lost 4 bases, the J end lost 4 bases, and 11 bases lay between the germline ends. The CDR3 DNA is TGTGCCAGCAGCCAAGTAGAGAGCACTGAAGCTTTCTTT. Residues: CASSQVESTEAFF. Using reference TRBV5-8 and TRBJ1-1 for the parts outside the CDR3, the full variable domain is EAGVTQSPTHLIKTRGQQATLRCSPISGHTSVYWYQQALGLGLQFLLWYDEGEERNRGNFPPRFSGRQFPNYSSELNVNALELEDSALYLCASSQVESTEAFFGQGTRLTVV.

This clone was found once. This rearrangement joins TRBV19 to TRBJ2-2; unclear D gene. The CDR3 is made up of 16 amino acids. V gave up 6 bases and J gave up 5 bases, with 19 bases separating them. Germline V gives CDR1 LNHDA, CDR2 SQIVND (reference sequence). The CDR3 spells CASRPGENVATGELFF. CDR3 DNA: TGTGCCAGTAGACCCGGTGAAAACGTTGCAACCGGGGAGCTGTTTTTT.

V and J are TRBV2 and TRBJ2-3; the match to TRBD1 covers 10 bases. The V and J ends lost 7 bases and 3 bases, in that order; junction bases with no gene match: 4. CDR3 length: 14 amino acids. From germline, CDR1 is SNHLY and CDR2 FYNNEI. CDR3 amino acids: CASMRQGATDTQYF. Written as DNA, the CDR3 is TGTGCCAGCATGCGACAGGGGGCGACAGATACGCAGTATTTT.

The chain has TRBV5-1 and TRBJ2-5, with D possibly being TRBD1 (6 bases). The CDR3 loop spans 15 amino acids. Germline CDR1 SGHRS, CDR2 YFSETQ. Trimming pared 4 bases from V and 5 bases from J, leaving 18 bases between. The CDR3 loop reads CASSPDGRGRETQYF. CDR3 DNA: TGCGCCAGCAGCCCCGACGGCAGGGGCCGTGAGACCCAGTACTTC.

CDR3 coding DNA: TGTGCCAGCATCCCGACAGCCGGCACCCCCCTACTAAACAATGAGCAGTTCTTC. As protein: CASIPTAGTPLLNNEQFF. J is TRBJ2-1 and V is TRBV28; weak D call: TRBD1 (5 bases). Germline values: CDR1 MDHEN, CDR2 SYDVKM. V was trimmed by 7 bases and J by 5 bases, leaving 27 bases between them. CDR3 length: 18 residues.

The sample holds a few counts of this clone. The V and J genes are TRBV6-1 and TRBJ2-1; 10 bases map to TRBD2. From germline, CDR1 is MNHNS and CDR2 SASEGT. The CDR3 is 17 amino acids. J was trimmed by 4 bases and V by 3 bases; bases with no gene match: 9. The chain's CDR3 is CASSDGRTSGKYNEQFF. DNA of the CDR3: TGTGCCAGCAGTGATGGAAGGACTAGCGGAAAATACAATGAGCAGTTCTTC.

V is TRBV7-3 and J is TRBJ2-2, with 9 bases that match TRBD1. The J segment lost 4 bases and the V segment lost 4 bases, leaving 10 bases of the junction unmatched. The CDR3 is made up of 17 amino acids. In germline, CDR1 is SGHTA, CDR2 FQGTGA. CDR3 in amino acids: CASSSPRGQGLTGELFF. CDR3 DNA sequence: TGTGCCAGCAGCTCTCCTAGGGGACAGGGCCTCACCGGGGAGCTGTTTTTT.

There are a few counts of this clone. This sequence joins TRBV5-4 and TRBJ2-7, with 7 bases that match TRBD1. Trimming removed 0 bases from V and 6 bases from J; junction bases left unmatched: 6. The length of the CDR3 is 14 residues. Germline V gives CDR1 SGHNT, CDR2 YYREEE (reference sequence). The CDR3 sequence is CASSLGDRLGEQYF. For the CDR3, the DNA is TGTGCCAGCAGCTTGGGGGACAGATTAGGCGAGCAGTACTTC.

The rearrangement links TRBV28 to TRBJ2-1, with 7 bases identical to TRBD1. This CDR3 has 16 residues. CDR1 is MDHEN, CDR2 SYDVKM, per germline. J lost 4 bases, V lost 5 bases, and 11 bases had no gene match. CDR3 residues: CASSPIDRELYNEQFF. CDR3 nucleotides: TGTGCCAGCAGTCCCATCGACAGGGAGCTTTACAATGAGCAGTTCTTC.

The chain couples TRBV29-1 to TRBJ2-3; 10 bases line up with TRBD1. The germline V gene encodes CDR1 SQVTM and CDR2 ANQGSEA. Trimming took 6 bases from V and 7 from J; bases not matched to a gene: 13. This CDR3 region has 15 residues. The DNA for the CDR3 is TGCAGCGTAACCACACCCGGGACAGGGGTAAATACGCAGTATTTT. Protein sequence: CSVTTPGTGVNTQYF.

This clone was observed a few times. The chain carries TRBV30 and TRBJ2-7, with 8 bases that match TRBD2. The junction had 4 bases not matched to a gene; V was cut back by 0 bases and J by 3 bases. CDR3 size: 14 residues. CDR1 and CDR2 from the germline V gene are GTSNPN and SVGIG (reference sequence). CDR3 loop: CAWSVQSGGYEQYF. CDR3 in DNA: TGTGCCTGGAGTGTACAGAGCGGGGGCTACGAGCAGTACTTC.

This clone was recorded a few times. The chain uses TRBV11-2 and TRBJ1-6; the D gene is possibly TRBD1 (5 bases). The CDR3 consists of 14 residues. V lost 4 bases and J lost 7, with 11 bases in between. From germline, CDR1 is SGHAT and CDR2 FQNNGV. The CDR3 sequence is CASSSRAGNSPLHF. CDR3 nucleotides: TGTGCCAGCAGCTCCAGGGCTGGGAATTCACCCCTCCACTTT.

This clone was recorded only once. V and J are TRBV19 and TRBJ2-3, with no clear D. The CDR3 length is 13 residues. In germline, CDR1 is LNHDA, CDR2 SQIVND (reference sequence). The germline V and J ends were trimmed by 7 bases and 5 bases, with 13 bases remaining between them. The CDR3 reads CASTHPSVDTQYF. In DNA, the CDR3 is TGTGCCAGTACCCACCCCAGCGTAGATACGCAGTATTTT.

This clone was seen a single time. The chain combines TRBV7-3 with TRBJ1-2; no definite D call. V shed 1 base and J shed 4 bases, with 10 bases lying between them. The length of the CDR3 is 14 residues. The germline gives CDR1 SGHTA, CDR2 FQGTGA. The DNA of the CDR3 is TGTGCCAGCAGCTTAAACAACGGAGTCTATGGCTACACCTTC. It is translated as CASSLNNGVYGYTF.

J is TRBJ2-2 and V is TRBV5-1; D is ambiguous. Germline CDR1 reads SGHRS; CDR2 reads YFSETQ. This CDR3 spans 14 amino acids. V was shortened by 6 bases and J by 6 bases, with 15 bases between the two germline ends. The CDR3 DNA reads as TGCGCCAGCAATTTGCCCGGGTCGGCCGGGGAGCTGTTTTTT. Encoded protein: CASNLPGSAGELFF.

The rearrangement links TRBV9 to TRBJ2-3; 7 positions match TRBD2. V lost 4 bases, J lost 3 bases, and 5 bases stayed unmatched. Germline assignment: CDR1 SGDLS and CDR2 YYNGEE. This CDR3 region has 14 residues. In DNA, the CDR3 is TGTGCCAGCAGCACGACGGGGGGAACAGATACGCAGTATTTT. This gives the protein CASSTTGGTDTQYF.

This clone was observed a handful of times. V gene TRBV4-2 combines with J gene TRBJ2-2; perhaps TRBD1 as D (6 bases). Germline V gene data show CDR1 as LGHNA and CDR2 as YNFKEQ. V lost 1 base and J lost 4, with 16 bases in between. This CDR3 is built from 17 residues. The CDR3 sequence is CASSQGPPGATTGELFF. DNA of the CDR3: TGTGCCAGCAGCCAAGGCCCCCCAGGGGCGACCACCGGGGAGCTGTTTTTT.

CDR3 nucleotides: TGTGCCAGCAGCTCAGACAGGGGGGGACAGCCCCAGCATTTT. This sequence encodes CASSSDRGGQPQHF. The rearrangement uses TRBV28 and TRBJ1-5, with TRBD1 matching 9 bases. The CDR3 covers 14 residues. Per germline, CDR1 MDHEN and CDR2 SYDVKM. V dropped 6 bases and J dropped 7; count of bases not matched to a gene: 7.

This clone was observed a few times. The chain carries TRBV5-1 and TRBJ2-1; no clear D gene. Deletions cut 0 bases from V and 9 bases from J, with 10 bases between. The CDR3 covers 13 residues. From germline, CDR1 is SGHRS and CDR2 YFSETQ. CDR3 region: CASSLAFSSEQFF. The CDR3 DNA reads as TGCGCCAGCAGCTTGGCGTTTAGTTCTGAGCAGTTCTTC.

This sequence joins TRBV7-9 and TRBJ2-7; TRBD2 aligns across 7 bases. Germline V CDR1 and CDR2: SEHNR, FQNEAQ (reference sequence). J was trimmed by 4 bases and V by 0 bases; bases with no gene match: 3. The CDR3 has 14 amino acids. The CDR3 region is CASSLAGLMYEQYF. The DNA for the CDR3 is TGTGCCAGCAGCTTAGCGGGACTAATGTACGAGCAGTACTTC.

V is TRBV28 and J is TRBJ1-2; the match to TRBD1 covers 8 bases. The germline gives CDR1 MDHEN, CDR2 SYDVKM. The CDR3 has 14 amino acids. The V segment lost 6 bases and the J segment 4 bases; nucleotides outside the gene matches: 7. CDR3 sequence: CASSTGQGRYGYTF. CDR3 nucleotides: TGTGCCAGCAGCACAGGACAGGGTCGCTATGGCTACACCTTC.

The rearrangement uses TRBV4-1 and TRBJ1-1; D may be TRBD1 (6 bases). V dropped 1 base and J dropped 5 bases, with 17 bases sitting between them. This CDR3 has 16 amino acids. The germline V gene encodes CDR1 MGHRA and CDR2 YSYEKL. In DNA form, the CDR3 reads TGCGCCAGCAGCCAAGGAGGAAGGGGGATGCGGACTGAAGCTTTCTTT. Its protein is CASSQGGRGMRTEAFF.